The 6 T cell receptor beta chains below were found in one sample sequenced in a study. One entry per CDR3 protein, called by TCRdb with MiXCR from the RT-PCR reads. The data show almost 700,000 distinct CDR3 sequences, approximately 15% seen once. Sequences were obtained from memory CD4+ T cells from blood. These receptors all stem from a female donor in good health, serving as a healthy control.

In this sample, this clonotype turned up a few times. The gene calls are TRBV6-5 and TRBJ2-1; possibly TRBD2 for D (5 bases). CDR1 is MNHEY, CDR2 SVGAGI, per germline. V lost 6 bases and J lost 3, with 12 bases in between. This CDR3 spans 14 amino acids. The CDR3 spells CASRIALFYNEQFF. The DNA for the CDR3 is TGTGCCAGCAGGATAGCGTTGTTCTACAATGAGCAGTTCTTC.

This clonotype was counted many times. This chain links TRBV18 with TRBJ2-1; D is ambiguous. Germline V gene lookup returns CDR1 KGHSH and CDR2 LQKENI. CDR3 size: 11 residues. Trimming cost V 5 bases and J 5 bases, with 4 bases left between them. DNA for the CDR3: TGTGCCAGCTCAGATAACAATGAGCAGTTCTTC. It translates to CASSDNNEQFF.

The chain links TRBV20-1 to TRBJ2-5; 10 bases agree with TRBD1. CDR3 length: 17 amino acids. The germline CDR1 and CDR2 sequences are DFQATT and SNEGSKA (reference sequence). J gave up 4 bases and V 2 bases, and 13 bases lay outside the gene matches. In DNA form, the CDR3 reads TGCAGTGCTAGACGACTTACCGGGACAGGGGTTCCAGAGACCCAGTACTTC. It codes for CSARRLTGTGVPETQYF.

Only a few counts were recorded for this clonotype. The chain carries TRBV28 and TRBJ2-7; TRBD1 agrees at 7 bases. V lost 8 bases and J lost 6; bases outside the gene matches: 13. CDR1 is MDHEN, CDR2 SYDVKM, per germline. This CDR3 contains 14 residues. The CDR3 DNA reads as TGTGCCAGCCCGCCCCCAGGGGGAATGAGCGAGCAGTACTTC. Residues: CASPPPGGMSEQYF.

This clonotype showed up just a few times. This chain connects TRBV4-3 to TRBJ2-5, with 16 bases lining up with TRBD2. From germline, CDR1 is LGHNA and CDR2 YSLEER. This CDR3 has 20 amino acids. V lost 2 bases to trimming and J lost 5 bases; unmatched junction nucleotides: 14. CDR3 DNA: TGCGCCAGCAGCCAATGGGGACTAGCGGGAGGGGGGGGTAAAAGCGAGACCCAGTACTTC. This gives the protein CASSQWGLAGGGGKSETQYF.

This clonotype was detected only a few times. The chain combines TRBV6-5 with TRBJ1-6; no firm D call. The V gene lost 2 bases and the J gene lost 9 bases, with 20 bases spanning the gap. Germline CDR1 is MNHEY and CDR2 is SVGAGI. There are 17 residues in the CDR3. CDR3 DNA sequence: TGTGCCAGCAGTTACAGGGTGTATAGTTTTACGGGTTCACCCCTCCACTTT. Amino acid sequence: CASSYRVYSFTGSPLHF.